The clone carrying this T cell receptor (beta chain) was recorded a few times. Measured with immunoSEQ multiplex PCR; TCRdb has only the in-frame clones, and not every one. The table records around 190,000 clones, 80% to 90% of them present only once. The data were obtained in a study of blood T cell repertoires in COVID-19. The CDR3 runs 13 residues. With 6 bases removed from V and 4 bases from J, the gap between germline ends came to 13 bases. The germline gives CDR1 KGHSH, CDR2 LQKENI. The sample comprised peripheral blood. The V call is TRBV18, the J call TRBJ2-7, with D unclear. This clonotype originated in a woman aged 40 to 49 with COVID-19, enrolled during active disease. CDR3 in amino acids: CASSAGSAYEQYF. CDR3 DNA sequence: TGTGCCAGCTCGGCAGGATCAGCTTACGAGCAGTACTTC. The full variable domain, rest sourced from reference TRBV18 and TRBJ2-7, is NAGVMQNPRHLVRRRGQEARLRCSPMKGHSHVYWYRQLPEEGLKFMVYLQKENIIDESGMPKERFSAEFPKEGPSILRIQQVVRGDSAAYFCASSAGSAYEQYFGPGTRLTVT.